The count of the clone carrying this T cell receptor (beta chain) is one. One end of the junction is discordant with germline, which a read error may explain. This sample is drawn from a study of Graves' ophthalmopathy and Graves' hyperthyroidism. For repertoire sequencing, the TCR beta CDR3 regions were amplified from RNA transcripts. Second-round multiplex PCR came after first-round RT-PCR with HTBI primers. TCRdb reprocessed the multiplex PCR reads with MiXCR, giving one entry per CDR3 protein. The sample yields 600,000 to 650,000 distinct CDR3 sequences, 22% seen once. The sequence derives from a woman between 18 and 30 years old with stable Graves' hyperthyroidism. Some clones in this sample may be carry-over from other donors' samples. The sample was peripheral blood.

The CDR3 sequence: CAVSDKGQEETQYF. The CDR3 DNA follows: TGTGCCGTCAGTGATAAAGGACAGGAAGAGACCCAGTACTTC. The gene calls are TRBV10-3 and TRBJ2-5; the match to TRBD1 covers 7 bases. CDR3 size: 14 residues. The germline gives CDR1 ENHRY, CDR2 SYGVKD.